One and the same sample provided the 9 T cell receptor beta chains below, sequenced in a study of blood T cells in healthy people across ages. A J-beta primer mix and a sample-barcoded 5' primer were used in a second PCR of about 7 to 12 cycles. TCRdb ran MiXCR on the 5' RACE reads and lists one entry per CDR3 protein. The sample includes around 800,000 distinct CDR3 sequences, roughly 25% seen only once; the top ten take roughly 3.1%. These records were also assigned to another study, of T cells of mothers and their children.

The sequencing input was blood. The receptors derive from a boy between 10 and 17 years old in good health.

V and J are TRBV11-2 and TRBJ1-2; tentative D call: TRBD1 (6 bases). This CDR3 has 15 amino acids. CDR1 is SGHAT and CDR2 is FQNNGV in the germline V gene. Deletions cut 6 bases from V and 4 bases from J, with 18 bases between. CDR3 in amino acids: CASSPITGMAYGYTF. CDR3 coding DNA: TGTGCCAGCAGTCCCATCACAGGGATGGCCTATGGCTACACCTTC.

This clonotype was seen a handful of times. The chain couples TRBV2 to TRBJ2-5, with 7 bases identical to TRBD1. The J segment lost 4 bases and the V segment lost 6 bases, leaving 8 bases of the junction unmatched. The CDR3 consists of 14 residues. In germline, CDR1 is SNHLY, CDR2 FYNNEI. CDR3 in amino acids: CASSEQGRGETQYF. Written as DNA, the CDR3 is TGTGCCAGCAGCGAACAGGGGCGCGGAGAGACCCAGTACTTC. The variable domain in full, with the rest retrieved from reference TRBV2 and TRBJ2-5, is EPEVTQTPSHQVTQMGQEVILRCVPISNHLYFYWYRQILGQKVEFLVSFYNNEISEKSEIFDDQFSVERPDGSNFTLKIRSTKLEDSAMYFCASSEQGRGETQYFGPGTRLLVL.

Points on this clonotype: Sequence at one end of the junction differs from germline and may be a read error. The chain couples TRBV5-5 to TRBJ2-1; TRBD1 aligns across 8 bases. CDR1 is SGHKS and CDR2 is YYEKEE in the germline V gene (reference sequence). The CDR3 covers 15 residues. The CDR3 sequence: CAGSSTGGAYNEQFF. Written as DNA, the CDR3 is TGTGCCGGCAGCTCCACAGGGGGAGCCTACAATGAGCAGTTCTTC.

A remark on this clonotype: A much larger clone sits a single nucleotide away, making a read error possible. V usage is TRBV10-3 and J usage is TRBJ2-3; perhaps TRBD1 as D (5 bases). V was trimmed by 3 bases and J by 0 bases, leaving 13 bases between them. Germline assignment: CDR1 ENHRY and CDR2 SYGVKD. The CDR3 covers 16 residues. Here the CDR3 DNA reads TGTGCCATCAGTGATCAAGGGGCGATAAGCACAGATACGCAGTATTTT. Encoded protein: CAISDQGAISTDTQYF.

A few counts support this clonotype. V is TRBV5-5 and J is TRBJ2-1, with a possible D match to TRBD2 (7 bases). Germline loops: CDR1 SGHKS, CDR2 YYEKEE (reference sequence). V was cut by 4 bases and J by 7 bases, with 18 bases left in between. The CDR3 is made up of 15 amino acids. The DNA for the CDR3 is TGTGCCAGCAGCCGAGGGGGACTAATCCGAAATGAGCAGTTCTTC. The encoded protein is CASSRGGLIRNEQFF.

This chain links TRBV20-1 with TRBJ2-5, with 10 bases aligning to TRBD2. Trimming took 5 bases from V and 2 from J; bases not matched to a gene: 5. CDR3 length equals 14 residues. Germline CDR1 reads DFQATT; CDR2 reads SNEGSKA (reference sequence). CDR3 amino acids: CSAQLAGTQETQYF. For the CDR3, the DNA is TGCAGTGCTCAACTAGCGGGGACTCAAGAGACCCAGTACTTC.

This clonotype has only a few counts. V and J are TRBV7-6 and TRBJ1-4, with D tentatively TRBD1 (6 bases). The CDR3 is 16 amino acids. Germline CDR1 reads SGHVS; CDR2 reads FNYEAQ. V gave up 3 bases and J gave up 3 bases, with 14 bases separating them. This chain's CDR3 is CASSFGRQGSNEKLFF. CDR3 bases: TGTGCCAGCAGCTTTGGCCGGCAGGGGTCTAATGAAAAACTGTTTTTT.

This clonotype was counted between two and nine times. This rearrangement joins TRBV20-1 to TRBJ2-3; tentative D call: TRBD2 (7 bases). This CDR3 comprises 15 residues. Germline loops: CDR1 DFQATT, CDR2 SNEGSKA (reference sequence). V was pared by 2 bases and J by 6 bases, with 18 bases between. CDR3 nucleotides: TGCAGTGCTAGATATGGGGGGGCCATTGAGGATACGCAGTATTTT. Amino acid sequence: CSARYGGAIEDTQYF.

The genes are TRBV20-1 and TRBJ2-1; 12 bases align to TRBD2. Germline CDR1 and CDR2: DFQATT and SNEGSKA (reference sequence). This CDR3 contains 16 residues. V lost 4 bases, J lost 7 bases, and 11 bases stayed unmatched. The CDR3 sequence: CSATSLAGGFKNEQFF. Written as DNA, the CDR3 is TGCAGTGCTACCTCCCTAGCGGGGGGGTTTAAGAATGAGCAGTTCTTC.